This TCR beta chain was recorded in a study of CD8 T cells in Susac syndrome (dated by TCRdb to about 2019). Regarding the research as a whole: Of the Susac syndrome patients who were sequenced, under 10 were in clinical remission while more than five had clinically active disease. Whether CD8+ T cell activation and differentiation in Susac syndrome was antigen driven was tested using repertoire sequencing. At blood withdrawal, Susac syndrome patients were therapy-naive, treated with corticosteroids (with IVIg additionally given to some), or treated with IVIg alone. Study-wide findings and limitations: The TCR sequencing and HLA analysis was acknowledged to have included a relatively small number of individuals. No clonal expansion was detected in the CD4+ T cell repertoire of Susac syndrome patients.

RNA was extracted using the RNeasy kit, and roughly 0.5 to 1 microgram was reverse transcribed with random hexamers. TCR beta CDR3 regions were amplified with the immunoSEQ multiplex PCR assay covering 54 Vbeta and 13 Jbeta segments. PCR amplification bias was corrected by using a synthetic template baseline for primer optimization and computational correction. For the original study's pipeline: Reads were annotated to V, D and J genes according to IMGT and were analyzed with immunoSEQ Analyzer, with only productive sequences retained. To calculate clonality, Shannon entropy was normalized by log2 of the number of productive unique sequences and then subtracted from one. For each patient and control, public and private clones were evaluated within the 100 most prevalent clones. Clones were defined as Susac-specific when absent from the healthy and MS cohorts, from some 1,100 published viral clones and from other ImmuneACCESS disease sequences. Clones were called with MiXCR by TCRdb after fastp trimmed the public reads at Q25, and only in-frame beta chains were retained. Each entry merges the rows of one CDR3 protein and shows their most common DNA and genes. TCRdb's processing, not the authors', yielded these V and J calls. The sample profile shows about 150,000 distinct CDR3 sequences; around 96% of them were found once. 0.16% of the sample is taken by the ten largest.

Peripheral blood CD8+ and CD4+ T cells from healthy donors, Susac syndrome patients and multiple sclerosis patients were profiled using high-throughput TCR beta sequencing. Susac syndrome patients met recently defined diagnostic criteria for definite or probable disease. Bulk CD8+ and CD4+ T cells were purified by magnetic negative isolation, while CD8+ TEMRA cells were enriched using FACS. Blood was collected in EDTA tubes and processed within 24 hours, with PBMCs isolated through density gradient centrifugation. PBMCs intended for TCR sequencing were frozen in liquid nitrogen and were later thawed in a 37 degrees C water bath. The sorted or isolated CD4+, CD8+ and CD8+ TEMRA cells had a purity of 90% or higher. On this clonotype: The antigen it recognizes is unknown. No much larger clone exists at a distance of one base, and base qualities are not known.

Taken from the germline V gene, the CDR1 and CDR2 loops are SNHLY and FYNNEI. The CDR3 measures 14 amino acids from cysteine to phenylalanine. CDR3 DNA is the only sequence kept; it has 42 bases, read in frame from the first base. V is cut by 2 bases and J by 6 bases, and the space between the germline ends is 14 bases. The rearranged chain carries TRBV2 and TRBJ2-7; the D segment cannot be called with confidence. The sequence derives from a human donor with Susac syndrome. Input material: CD4+ T cells from PBMCs. The bases read TGTGCCAGCAGTGAATCCAGGATTGGGCTCGAGCAGTACTTC. This translates into CASSESRIGLEQYF. Outside the CDR3, residues come from the reference TRBV2 and TRBJ2-7 proteins, so the full variable domain is: EPEVTQTPSHQVTQMGQEVILRCVPISNHLYFYWYRQILGQKVEFLVSFYNNEISEKSEIFDDQFSVERPDGSNFTLKIRSTKLEDSAMYFCASSESRIGLEQYFGPGTRLTVT.